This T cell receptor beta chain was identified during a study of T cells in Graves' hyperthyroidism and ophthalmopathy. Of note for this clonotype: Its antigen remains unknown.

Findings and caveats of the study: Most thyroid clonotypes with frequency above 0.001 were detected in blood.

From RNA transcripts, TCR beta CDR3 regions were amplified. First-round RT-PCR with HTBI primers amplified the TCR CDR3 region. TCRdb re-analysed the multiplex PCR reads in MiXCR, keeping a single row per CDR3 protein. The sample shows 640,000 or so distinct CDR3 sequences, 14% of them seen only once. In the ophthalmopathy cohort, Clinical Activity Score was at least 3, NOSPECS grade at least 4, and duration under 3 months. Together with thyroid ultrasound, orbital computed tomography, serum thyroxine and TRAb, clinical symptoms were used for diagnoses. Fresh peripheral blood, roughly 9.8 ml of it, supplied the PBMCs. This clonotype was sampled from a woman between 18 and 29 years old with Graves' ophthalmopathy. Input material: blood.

The CDR3 coding sequence is TGCGCCAGCAGCTCAACTAGCGACTACGAGCAGTACTTC. This encodes CASSSTSDYEQYF. The chain is built from TRBV5-1 and TRBJ2-7; 7 bases map to TRBD2. Germline CDR1 is SGHRS and CDR2 is YFSETQ. V lost 3 bases, J lost 3 bases, and 3 bases stayed unmatched. The CDR3 runs 13 residues.